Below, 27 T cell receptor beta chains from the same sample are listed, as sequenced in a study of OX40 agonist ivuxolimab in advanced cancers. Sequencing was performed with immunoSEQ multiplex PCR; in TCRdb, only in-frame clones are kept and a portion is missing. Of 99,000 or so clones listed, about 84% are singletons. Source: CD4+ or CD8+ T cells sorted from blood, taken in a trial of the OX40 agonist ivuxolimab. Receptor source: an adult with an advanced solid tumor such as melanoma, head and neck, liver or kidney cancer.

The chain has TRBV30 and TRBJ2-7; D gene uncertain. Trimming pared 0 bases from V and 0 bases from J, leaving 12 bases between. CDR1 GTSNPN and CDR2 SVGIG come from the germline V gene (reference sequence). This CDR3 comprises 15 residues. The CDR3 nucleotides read TGTGCCTGGAGTGTACCTCAGCCACGCTCCTACGAGCAGTACTTC. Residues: CAWSVPQPRSYEQYF.

DNA of the CDR3: TGTGCCAGCCTGGGTAGCGGGGGGTCCTACAATGAGCAGTTCTTC. Translated: CASLGSGGSYNEQFF. This chain connects TRBV2 to TRBJ2-1; 10 nucleotides match TRBD2. In germline, CDR1 is SNHLY, CDR2 FYNNEI. The CDR3 runs 15 residues. The J segment lost 1 base and the V segment lost 8 bases, leaving 5 bases of the junction unmatched.

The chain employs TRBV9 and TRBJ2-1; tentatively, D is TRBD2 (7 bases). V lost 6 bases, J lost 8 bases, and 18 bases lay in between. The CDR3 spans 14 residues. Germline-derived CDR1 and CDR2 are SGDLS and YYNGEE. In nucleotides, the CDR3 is TGTGCCAGCACCGCTAGGGGGGGACGGGATGAGCAGTTCTTC. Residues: CASTARGGRDEQFF.

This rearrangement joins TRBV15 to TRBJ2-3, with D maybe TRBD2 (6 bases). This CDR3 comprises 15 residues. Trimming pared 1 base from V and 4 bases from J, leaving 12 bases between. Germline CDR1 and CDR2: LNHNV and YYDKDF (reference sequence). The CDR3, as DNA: TGTGCCACCAGCAGAGGCGGAGGGAGTTCAGATACGCAGTATTTT. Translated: CATSRGGGSSDTQYF.

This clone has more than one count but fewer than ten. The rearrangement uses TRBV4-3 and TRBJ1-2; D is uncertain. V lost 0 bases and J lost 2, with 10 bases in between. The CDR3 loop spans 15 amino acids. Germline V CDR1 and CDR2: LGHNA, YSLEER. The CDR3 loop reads CASSQEWGGNYGYTF. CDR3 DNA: TGCGCCAGCAGCCAAGAATGGGGAGGAAACTATGGCTACACCTTC.

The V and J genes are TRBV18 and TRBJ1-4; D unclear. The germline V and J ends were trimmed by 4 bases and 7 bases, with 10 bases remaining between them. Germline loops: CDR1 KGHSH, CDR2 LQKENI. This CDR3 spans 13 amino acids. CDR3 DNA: TGTGCCAGCTCACGCCAGACTTCTGAAAAACTGTTTTTT. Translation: CASSRQTSEKLFF.

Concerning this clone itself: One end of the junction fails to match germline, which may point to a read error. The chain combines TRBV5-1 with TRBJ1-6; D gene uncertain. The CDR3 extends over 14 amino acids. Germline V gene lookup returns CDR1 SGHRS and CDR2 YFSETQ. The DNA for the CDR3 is TGCGCCAGCAAGGAAAACTCCGATAATTCACCCCTCCACTTT. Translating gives CASKENSDNSPLHF.

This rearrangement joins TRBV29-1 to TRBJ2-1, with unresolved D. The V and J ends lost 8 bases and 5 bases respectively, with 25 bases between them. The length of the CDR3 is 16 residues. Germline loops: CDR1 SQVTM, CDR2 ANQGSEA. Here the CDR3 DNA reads TGCAGCACGGCGGCGAAACTGACCAAAGGAGACAATGAGCAGTTCTTC. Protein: CSTAAKLTKGDNEQFF.

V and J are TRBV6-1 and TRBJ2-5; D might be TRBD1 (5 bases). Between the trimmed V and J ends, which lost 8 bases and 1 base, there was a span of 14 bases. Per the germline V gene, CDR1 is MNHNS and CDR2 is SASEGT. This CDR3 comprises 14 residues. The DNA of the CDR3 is TGTGCCAGCTCCCTTGGGGCACCCCAAGAGACCCAGTACTTC. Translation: CASSLGAPQETQYF.

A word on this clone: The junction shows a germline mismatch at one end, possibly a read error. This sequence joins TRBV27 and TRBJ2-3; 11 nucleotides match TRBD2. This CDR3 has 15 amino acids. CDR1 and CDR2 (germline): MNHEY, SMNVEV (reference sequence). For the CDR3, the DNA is TGTGCCAGCAGCTTATCGGGACTAGCGGCAGATACGCAGTATTTT. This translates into CASSLSGLAADTQYF.

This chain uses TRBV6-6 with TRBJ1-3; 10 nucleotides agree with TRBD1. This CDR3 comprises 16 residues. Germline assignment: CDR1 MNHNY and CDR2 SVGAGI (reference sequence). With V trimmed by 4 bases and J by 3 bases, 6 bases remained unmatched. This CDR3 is CASSSPTGGSGNTIYF. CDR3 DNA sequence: TGTGCCAGCAGTTCCCCGACAGGGGGCAGTGGAAACACCATATATTTT.

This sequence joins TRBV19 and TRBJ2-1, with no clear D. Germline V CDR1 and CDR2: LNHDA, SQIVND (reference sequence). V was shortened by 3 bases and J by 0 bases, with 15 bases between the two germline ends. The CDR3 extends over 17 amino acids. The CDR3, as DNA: TGTGCCAGTAGTATGCAAAACTCAGAGATCTCCTACAATGAGCAGTTCTTC. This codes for CASSMQNSEISYNEQFF.

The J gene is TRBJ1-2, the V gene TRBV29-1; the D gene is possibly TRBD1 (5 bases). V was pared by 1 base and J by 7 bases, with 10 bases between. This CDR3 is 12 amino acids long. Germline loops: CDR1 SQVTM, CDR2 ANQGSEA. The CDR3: CSVEGGGSGYTF. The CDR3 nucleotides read TGCAGCGTTGAAGGGGGGGGATCTGGCTACACCTTC.

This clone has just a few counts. CDR3 in DNA: TGTGCCAGCAGTCCCACCCCGGGACAGGGAAAAGAGACCCAGTACTTC. This gives the protein CASSPTPGQGKETQYF. The chain carries TRBV7-7 and TRBJ2-5; 9 nucleotides match TRBD1. This CDR3 is 16 amino acids long. CDR1 SSHAT and CDR2 FNYEAQ come from the germline V gene (reference sequence). Losses at the gene ends were 6 bases for V and 3 bases for J; bases not matched to a gene: 11.

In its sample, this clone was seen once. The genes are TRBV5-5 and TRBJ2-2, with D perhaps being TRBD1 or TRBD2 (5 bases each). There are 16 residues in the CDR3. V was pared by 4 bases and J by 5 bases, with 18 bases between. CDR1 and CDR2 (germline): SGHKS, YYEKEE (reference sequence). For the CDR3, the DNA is TGTGCCAGCAGCCGGGGACGGGCGACTTGGACCGGGGAGCTGTTTTTT. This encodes CASSRGRATWTGELFF.

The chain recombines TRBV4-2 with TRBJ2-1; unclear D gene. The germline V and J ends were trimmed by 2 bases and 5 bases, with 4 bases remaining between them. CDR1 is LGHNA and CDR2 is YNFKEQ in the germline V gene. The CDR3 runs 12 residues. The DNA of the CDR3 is TGTGCCAGCAGCCAACGCGACAATGAGCAGTTCTTC. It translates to CASSQRDNEQFF.

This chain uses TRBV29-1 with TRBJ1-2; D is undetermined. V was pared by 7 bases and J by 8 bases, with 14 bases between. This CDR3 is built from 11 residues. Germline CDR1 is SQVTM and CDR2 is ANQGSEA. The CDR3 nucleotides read TGCAGCGCTCTCGGTGGCGTAGGCTACACCTTC. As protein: CSALGGVGYTF.

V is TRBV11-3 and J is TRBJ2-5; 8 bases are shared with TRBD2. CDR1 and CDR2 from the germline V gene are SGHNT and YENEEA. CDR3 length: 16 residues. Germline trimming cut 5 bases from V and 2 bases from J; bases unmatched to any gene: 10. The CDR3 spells CASSQQGTSAQETQYF. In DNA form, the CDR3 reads TGTGCCAGCAGCCAGCAAGGGACTAGTGCACAAGAGACCCAGTACTTC.

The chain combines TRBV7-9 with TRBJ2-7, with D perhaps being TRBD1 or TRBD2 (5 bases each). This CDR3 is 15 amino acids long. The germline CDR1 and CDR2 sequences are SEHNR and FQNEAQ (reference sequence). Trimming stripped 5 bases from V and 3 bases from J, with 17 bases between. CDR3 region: CASSPRQGDHYEQYF. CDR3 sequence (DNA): TGTGCCAGCAGCCCGAGACAAGGGGACCACTACGAGCAGTACTTC.

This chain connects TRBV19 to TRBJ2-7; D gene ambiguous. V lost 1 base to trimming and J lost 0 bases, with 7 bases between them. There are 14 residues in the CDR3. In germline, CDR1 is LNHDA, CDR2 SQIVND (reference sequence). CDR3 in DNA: TGTGCCAGTAGTATAGGAACGGCCTCCTACGAGCAGTACTTC. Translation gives CASSIGTASYEQYF.

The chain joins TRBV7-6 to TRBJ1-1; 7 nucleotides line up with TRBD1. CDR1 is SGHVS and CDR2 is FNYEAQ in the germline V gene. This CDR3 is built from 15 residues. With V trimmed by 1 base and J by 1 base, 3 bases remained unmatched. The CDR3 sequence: CASSLDDRANTEAFF. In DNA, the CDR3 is TGTGCCAGCAGCTTAGATGACAGGGCGAACACTGAAGCTTTCTTT.

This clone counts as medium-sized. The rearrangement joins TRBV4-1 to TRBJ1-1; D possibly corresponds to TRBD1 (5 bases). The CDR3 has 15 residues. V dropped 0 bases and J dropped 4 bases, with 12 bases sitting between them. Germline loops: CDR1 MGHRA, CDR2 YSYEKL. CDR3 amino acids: CASSQESAGRTEAFF. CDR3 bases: TGCGCCAGCAGCCAAGAGTCGGCAGGGCGCACTGAAGCTTTCTTT.

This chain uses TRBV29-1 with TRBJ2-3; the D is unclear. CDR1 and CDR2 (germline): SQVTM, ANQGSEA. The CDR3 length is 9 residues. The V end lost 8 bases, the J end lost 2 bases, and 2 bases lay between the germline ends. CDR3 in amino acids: CSSTDTQYF. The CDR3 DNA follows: TGCAGCTCCACAGATACGCAGTATTTT.

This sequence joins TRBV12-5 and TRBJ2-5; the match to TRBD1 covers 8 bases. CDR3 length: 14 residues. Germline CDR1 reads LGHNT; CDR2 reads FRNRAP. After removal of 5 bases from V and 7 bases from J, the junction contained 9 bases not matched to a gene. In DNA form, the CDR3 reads TGTGCTAGTGGTCCCTGGACAGGGCCAAGGACCCAGTACTTC. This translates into CASGPWTGPRTQYF.

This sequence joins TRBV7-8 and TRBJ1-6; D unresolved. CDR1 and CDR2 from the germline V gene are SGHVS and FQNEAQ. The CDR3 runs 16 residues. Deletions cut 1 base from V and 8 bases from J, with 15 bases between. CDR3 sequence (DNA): TGTGCCAGCAGCTTAGAGTACGGTTCTGGATATTCACCCCTCCACTTT. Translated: CASSLEYGSGYSPLHF. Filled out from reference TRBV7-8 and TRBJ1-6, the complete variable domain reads GAGVSQSPRYKVAKRGQDVALRCDPISGHVSLFWYQQALGQGPEFLTYFQNEAQLDKSGLPSDRFFAERPEGSVSTLKIQRTQQEDSAVYLCASSLEYGSGYSPLHFGNGTRLTVT.

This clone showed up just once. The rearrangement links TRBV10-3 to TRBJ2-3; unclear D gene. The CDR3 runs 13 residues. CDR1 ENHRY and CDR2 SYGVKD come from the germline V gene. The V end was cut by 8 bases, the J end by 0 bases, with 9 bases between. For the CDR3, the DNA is TGTGCCATCTCTGGCGCAAGCACAGATACGCAGTATTTT. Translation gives CAISGASTDTQYF.

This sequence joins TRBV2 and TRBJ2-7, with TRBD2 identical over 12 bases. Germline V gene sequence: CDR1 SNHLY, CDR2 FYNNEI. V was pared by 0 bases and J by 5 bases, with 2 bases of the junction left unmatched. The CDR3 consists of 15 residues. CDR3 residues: CASSEASSGGDEQYF. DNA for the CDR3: TGTGCCAGCAGTGAAGCGTCTAGCGGGGGGGACGAGCAGTACTTC.